This entry is about one T cell receptor beta chain. Its antigen is unidentified. This record comes from a study of T cell responses to AZD1222 COVID-19 vaccine. Study-wide results and caveats: Among those given AZD1222, only 6 or 7 were seropositive at baseline. Most donors were white British and more were female, and clonal diversity was possibly underestimated.

Germline CDR1 SQVTM, CDR2 ANQGSEA. V lost 5 bases and J lost 5, with 10 bases in between. This CDR3 has 12 amino acids. Data came from immunoSEQ multiplex PCR; TCRdb stores just in-frame clones and leaves some out. The data show approximately 100,000 clones, about 88% seen once. Here the sequenced sample was peripheral blood, taken on day 0 of AZD1222 vaccination. This sequence was found in an adult in good health. This rearrangement joins TRBV29-1 to TRBJ2-1; D unresolved. This chain's CDR3 is CSVSRADNEQFF. CDR3 coding DNA: TGCAGCGTTTCAAGGGCGGACAATGAGCAGTTCTTC.